This TCR beta chain comes out of a study of T-cell reconstitution after alpha-beta-depleted transplantation in children. V was pared by 0 bases and J by 4 bases, with 5 bases of the junction left unmatched. The CDR3 consists of 17 residues. Germline loops: CDR1 MNHEY, CDR2 SVGAGI. Preparing the TCRbeta library involved the use of unique molecular identifiers. TCRdb fed the PCR reads into MiXCR, producing one record per CDR3 protein. The data show under 250,000 distinct CDR3 sequences, with 24% seen just once and about 5% held by the top ten. This clonotype was sampled from a female patient aged 2 to 10 who had a stem cell transplant for congenital amegakaryocytic thrombocytopenia, so the T cells may come from the graft donor. Sequencing was performed on PBMCs, mostly from graft donor cells, taken 360 days after TCRalphabeta/CD19-depleted stem cell transplant. This sequence joins TRBV6-5 and TRBJ2-1, with 11 bases lining up with TRBD2. The chain's CDR3 is CASSYSRGTSGYNEQFF. CDR3 nucleotide sequence: TGTGCCAGCAGTTACTCGAGGGGGACTAGCGGATACAATGAGCAGTTCTTC.